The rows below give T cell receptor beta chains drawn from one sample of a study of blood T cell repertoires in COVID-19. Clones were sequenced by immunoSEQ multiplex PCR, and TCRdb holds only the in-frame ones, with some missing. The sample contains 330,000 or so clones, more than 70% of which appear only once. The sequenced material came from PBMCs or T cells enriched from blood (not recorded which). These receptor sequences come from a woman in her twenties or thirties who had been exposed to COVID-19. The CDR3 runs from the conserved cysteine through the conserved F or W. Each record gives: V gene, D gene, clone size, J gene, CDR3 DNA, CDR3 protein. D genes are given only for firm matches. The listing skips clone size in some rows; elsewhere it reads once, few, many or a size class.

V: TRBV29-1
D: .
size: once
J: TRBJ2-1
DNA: TGCAGCGCCCCGGGAGAGTCCTACAATGAGCAGTTCTTC
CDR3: CSAPGESYNEQFF

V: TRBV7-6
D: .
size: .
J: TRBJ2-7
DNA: TGTGCCAGCAGCTTGATGCAGAGGTACGAGCAGTACTTC
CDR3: CASSLMQRYEQYF

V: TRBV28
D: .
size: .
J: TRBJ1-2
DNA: TGTGCCAGCAGTTTATCCCAGACTGGAGGGGTCGGCTATGGCTACACCTTC
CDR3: CASSLSQTGGVGYGYTF

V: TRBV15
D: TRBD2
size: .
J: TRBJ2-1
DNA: TGTGCCACCAGCGATAGCGGGAGTAGCAATGAGCAGTTCTTC
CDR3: CATSDSGSSNEQFF

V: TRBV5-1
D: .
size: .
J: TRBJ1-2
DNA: TGCGCCAGCAGCCAGGGACTCGGCTACACCTTC
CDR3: CASSQGLGYTF

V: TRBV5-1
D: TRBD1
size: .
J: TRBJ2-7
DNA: TGCGCCAGCAGCCGAAAGGGTTGGACAGGGAGCTCCTACGAGCAGTACTTC
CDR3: CASSRKGWTGSSYEQYF

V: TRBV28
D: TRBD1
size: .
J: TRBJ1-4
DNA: TGTGCCAGCAGCAAACAGGGGGCCTTTAATGAAAAACTGTTTTTT
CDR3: CASSKQGAFNEKLFF

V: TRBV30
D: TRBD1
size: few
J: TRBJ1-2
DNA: TGTGCCTGGAGTGAGGGGGCCAATGGCTACACCTTC
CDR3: CAWSEGANGYTF

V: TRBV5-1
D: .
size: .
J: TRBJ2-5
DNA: TGCGCCAGCAGCCTGGCTGAAACAGCCCAAGAGACCCAGTACTTC
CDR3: CASSLAETAQETQYF

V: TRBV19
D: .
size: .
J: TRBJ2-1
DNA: TGTGCCAGTAGTGCCCTTCCGCGGAGGTATGAGCAGTTCTTC
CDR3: CASSALPRRYEQFF

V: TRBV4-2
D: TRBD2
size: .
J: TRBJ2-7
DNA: TGTGCCAGCAGCCAAGACGATAGCGGGAGCGACGAGCAGTACTTC
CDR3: CASSQDDSGSDEQYF

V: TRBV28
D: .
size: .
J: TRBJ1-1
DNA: TGTGCCAGCAGCATCGGGTCCGAAGTGATCATGAACACTGAAGCTTTCTTT
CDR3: CASSIGSEVIMNTEAFF

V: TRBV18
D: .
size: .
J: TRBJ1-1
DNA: TGTGCCAGCTCACCACCGGGAGGGTTGAACACTGAAGCTTTCTTT
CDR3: CASSPPGGLNTEAFF

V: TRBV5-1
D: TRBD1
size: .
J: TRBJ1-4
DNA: TGCGCCAGCAGCCCCGGTGGGACAGGGATGAATGAAAAACTGTTTTTT
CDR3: CASSPGGTGMNEKLFF

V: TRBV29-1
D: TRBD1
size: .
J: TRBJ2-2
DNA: TGCAGCGTTGAAGCCCAGGGACAGGAATTGAACACCGGGGAGCTGTTTTTT
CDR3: CSVEAQGQELNTGELFF

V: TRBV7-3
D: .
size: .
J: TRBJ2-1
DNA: TGTGCCAGCAGCGGCCCGACAGGCGATGAGCAGTTCTTC
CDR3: CASSGPTGDEQFF

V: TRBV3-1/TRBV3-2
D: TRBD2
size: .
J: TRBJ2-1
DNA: TGTGCCAGCAGCCCCTCGGGGGGGGCGACCACCAATGAGCAGTTCTTC
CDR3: CASSPSGGATTNEQFF

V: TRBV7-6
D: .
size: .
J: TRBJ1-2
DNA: TGTGCCAGCAGCCCAAACACAGGGACTAACTATGGCTACACCTTC
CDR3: CASSPNTGTNYGYTF

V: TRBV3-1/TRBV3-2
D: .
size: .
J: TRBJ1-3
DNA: TGTGCCAGCGGGACACTTGGAAACACCATATATTTT
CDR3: CASGTLGNTIYF

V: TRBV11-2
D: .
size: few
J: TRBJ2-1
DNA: TGTGCCAGCAGCTTAGCCCCCTCTTTTAGCTCCTACAATGAGCAGTTCTTC
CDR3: CASSLAPSFSSYNEQFF

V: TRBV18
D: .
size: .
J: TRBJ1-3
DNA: TGTGCCAGCTCACTCTCCCCCTCTGGAAACACCATATATTTT
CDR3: CASSLSPSGNTIYF

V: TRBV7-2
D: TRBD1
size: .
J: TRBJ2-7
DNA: TGTGCCAGCAGCTGGGGACAGGGCTCGAACGAGCAGTACTTC
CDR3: CASSWGQGSNEQYF

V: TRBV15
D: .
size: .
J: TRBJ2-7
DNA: TGTGCCACCAGCAACCTGGTGGGAGGGACAAGCTCCTACGAGCAGTACTTC
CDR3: CATSNLVGGTSSYEQYF

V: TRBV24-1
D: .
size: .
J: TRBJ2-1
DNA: TGTGCCACCAGTTCTCCAGGCTCGTATGAGCAGTTCTTC
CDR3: CATSSPGSYEQFF

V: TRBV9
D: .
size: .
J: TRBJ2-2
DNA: TGTGCCAGCAGCGTTTCACAGAGCACCGGGGAGCTGTTTTTT
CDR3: CASSVSQSTGELFF

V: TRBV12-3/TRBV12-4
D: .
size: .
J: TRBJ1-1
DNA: TGTGCCAGCAGACCCGGACAGTTCACTGAAGCTTTCTTT
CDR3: CASRPGQFTEAFF

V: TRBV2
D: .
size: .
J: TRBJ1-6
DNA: TGTGCCAGCAGTCGGGGGGTTAATTCACCCCTCCACTTT
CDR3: CASSRGVNSPLHF